A selection of T cell receptor beta chains follows, all from one sample in a study of beta chain features in type 1 diabetes. Measured with immunoSEQ multiplex PCR; TCRdb has only the in-frame clones, and not every one. The repertoire holds fewer than 900,000 clones, with roughly 17% as singletons. Sequenced: naive CD4+ T cells from blood. These receptor sequences come from a woman between 18 and 29 years old in good health. Both conserved end residues are part of each CDR3. Fields, in order: V gene, clone size, D gene, J gene, CDR3 DNA, CDR3 protein. The D gene is left open where the match is weak. Size is stated for part of the rows, as once, few or many counts, or as a class when the clone is expanded.

V: TRBV28
size: -
D: TRBD2
J: TRBJ2-3
DNA: TGTGCCAGCAGCCCAGCGGGATACACAGATACGCAGTATTTT
CDR3: CASSPAGYTDTQYF

V: TRBV14
size: few
D: TRBD2
J: TRBJ2-1
DNA: TGTGCCAGCAGCCAAGTAACTAGCGTCTACAATGAGCAGTTCTTC
CDR3: CASSQVTSVYNEQFF

V: TRBV5-1
size: -
D: -
J: TRBJ2-7
DNA: TGCGCCAGCAGCTTCAATACAGGGACCTACGAGCAGTACTTC
CDR3: CASSFNTGTYEQYF

V: TRBV15
size: few
D: -
J: TRBJ1-4
DNA: TGTGCCACCAGCAGAGATGGCAGGGTGGGTGAAAAACTGTTTTTT
CDR3: CATSRDGRVGEKLFF

V: TRBV9
size: few
D: -
J: TRBJ2-2
DNA: TGTGCCAGCAGCGTAGCGGGAGCGGGCGGGGAGCTGTTTTTT
CDR3: CASSVAGAGGELFF

V: TRBV10-2
size: -
D: TRBD2
J: TRBJ2-7
DNA: TGCGCCAGCAGTGAGGGGACTAGCGGGAGGGCCAAGGACGAGCAGTACTTC
CDR3: CASSEGTSGRAKDEQYF

V: TRBV7-6
size: few
D: -
J: TRBJ2-1
DNA: TGTGCCAGCAGCCTCTTAGGGGTTACCTACAATGAGCAGTTCTTC
CDR3: CASSLLGVTYNEQFF

V: TRBV7-2
size: -
D: -
J: TRBJ2-2
DNA: TGTGCCAGCAGCTTAGGGCGGGTTTTAGCCGGGGAGCTGTTTTTT
CDR3: CASSLGRVLAGELFF

V: TRBV5-6
size: -
D: TRBD2
J: TRBJ2-7
DNA: TGTGCCAGCAGCCGACTAGCGACCCGCTACGAGCAGTACTTC
CDR3: CASSRLATRYEQYF

V: TRBV29-1
size: few
D: -
J: TRBJ1-4
DNA: TGCAGCGTTGAAGATCGGCTTTTCTCGGGAAAACTGTTTTTT
CDR3: CSVEDRLFSGKLFF

V: TRBV27
size: -
D: -
J: TRBJ2-7
DNA: TGTGCCTTCCCCGATGGAGTCGGGGCATTTCGGTACGAGCAGTACTTC
CDR3: CAFPDGVGAFRYEQYF

V: TRBV19
size: few
D: -
J: TRBJ2-1
DNA: TGTGCCAGTAGTAGCAGGAGGGCCATTTCCTACAATGAGCAGTTCTTC
CDR3: CASSSRRAISYNEQFF

V: TRBV5-1
size: -
D: -
J: TRBJ2-2
DNA: TGCGCCAGCAGCCTCCCTTCCACGGAAACCGGGGAGCTGTTTTTT
CDR3: CASSLPSTETGELFF

V: TRBV7-2
size: -
D: TRBD1
J: TRBJ2-1
DNA: TGTGCCAGCAGCTCGTCCAACCCGACAGGGAGCTCCTACAATGAGCAGTTCTTC
CDR3: CASSSSNPTGSSYNEQFF

V: TRBV7-9
size: few
D: TRBD2
J: TRBJ2-5
DNA: TGTGCCAGCAGCTTTAGCACTTTAGCGGGTAGACTTGGAGAGACCCAGTACTTC
CDR3: CASSFSTLAGRLGETQYF

V: TRBV4-1
size: -
D: -
J: TRBJ2-7
DNA: TGCGCCAGCAGCCAAGAACTTGTCGCCGACTTATCCTACGAGCAGTACTTC
CDR3: CASSQELVADLSYEQYF

V: TRBV29-1
size: few
D: -
J: TRBJ2-1
DNA: TGCAGCGTTGTGGAAGCGGATGAGCAGTTCTTC
CDR3: CSVVEADEQFF

V: TRBV7-9
size: -
D: -
J: TRBJ2-7
DNA: TGTGCCAGCAGCTTCGGAGGGACAGTAGGCTTC
CDR3: CASSFGGTVGF

V: TRBV6-6
size: -
D: TRBD2
J: TRBJ2-2
DNA: TGTGCCAACAGGGCTAGCGGGACCGGGGAGCTGTTTTTT
CDR3: CANRASGTGELFF

V: TRBV5-6
size: -
D: TRBD2
J: TRBJ2-7
DNA: TGTGCCAGCAGCTTGGATTCTAGCGGCTCCTACGAGCAGTACTTC
CDR3: CASSLDSSGSYEQYF

V: TRBV11-2
size: -
D: TRBD1
J: TRBJ2-5
DNA: TGTGCCAGCGCAGGGGGCCTCCAAGAGACCCAGTACTTC
CDR3: CASAGGLQETQYF

V: TRBV7-2
size: few
D: -
J: TRBJ2-1
DNA: TGTGCCAGCAGCTTAGGTGCAGCTTGGGATGAGCAGTTCTTC
CDR3: CASSLGAAWDEQFF

V: TRBV10-3
size: -
D: -
J: TRBJ2-3
DNA: TGTGCCATCAAACCAGCGGACACAGATACGCAGTATTTT
CDR3: CAIKPADTDTQYF

V: TRBV20-1
size: few
D: TRBD2
J: TRBJ2-3
DNA: TGCAGTGTTGTACTAGCGGATACGCAGTATTTT
CDR3: CSVVLADTQYF

V: TRBV18
size: -
D: TRBD1
J: TRBJ2-7
DNA: TGTGCCAGCTCACCCCGGGGACAGGGCCCTACCTACGAGCAGTACTTC
CDR3: CASSPRGQGPTYEQYF

V: TRBV6-5
size: -
D: TRBD2
J: TRBJ2-3
DNA: TGTGCCAGCAGTTACAGGACTAGCGGGAGAACAGATACGCAGTATTTT
CDR3: CASSYRTSGRTDTQYF

V: TRBV7-9
size: -
D: TRBD2
J: TRBJ2-3
DNA: TGTGCCAGCAGCTCTCCTCTAGCGGGAGGGCCCCTCTCTACAGATACGCAGTATTTT
CDR3: CASSSPLAGGPLSTDTQYF

V: TRBV9
size: few
D: -
J: TRBJ2-7
DNA: TGTGCCAGCAGCGTAGCGCCGATGGTAGCGAGAGACAATACCAGCTCCTACGAGCAGTACTTC
CDR3: CASSVAPMVARDNTSSYEQYF

V: TRBV5-4
size: few
D: TRBD1
J: TRBJ2-5
DNA: TGTGCCAGCAGGATCGACAGGGGGCAGACCCAGTACTTC
CDR3: CASRIDRGQTQYF

V: TRBV7-2
size: -
D: -
J: TRBJ2-1
DNA: TGTGCCAGCAGCTTAGCGTCAAGCGAGCAGTTCTTC
CDR3: CASSLASSEQFF

V: TRBV10-3
size: -
D: -
J: TRBJ2-2
DNA: TGTGCCATCAGAACGGACACCCGCACCGGGGAGCTGTTTTTT
CDR3: CAIRTDTRTGELFF

V: TRBV4-2
size: few
D: -
J: TRBJ1-2
DNA: TGTGCCAGCAGCCAAGATCTCCCGACTAACTATGGCTACACCTTC
CDR3: CASSQDLPTNYGYTF

V: TRBV7-2
size: -
D: TRBD2
J: TRBJ2-5
DNA: TGTGCCAGCAGCTTAGCGGTAACTAGCGGACAAGAGACCCAGTACTTC
CDR3: CASSLAVTSGQETQYF

V: TRBV29-1
size: -
D: -
J: TRBJ2-7
DNA: TGCAGCGTTGACTTGGGGGGAAGGGACGAGCAGTACTTC
CDR3: CSVDLGGRDEQYF

V: TRBV9
size: few
D: -
J: TRBJ1-1
DNA: TGTGCCAGCAGCGGGAGTAGTTTGGGTCGAAACACTGAAGCTTTCTTT
CDR3: CASSGSSLGRNTEAFF

V: TRBV9
size: few
D: -
J: TRBJ2-3
DNA: TGTGCCAGCAGCGTACTCCCAAATGGGGATACGCAGTATTTT
CDR3: CASSVLPNGDTQYF

V: TRBV9
size: few
D: -
J: TRBJ2-2
DNA: TGTGCCAGCAGCCCTAGAGGCCCTCGAGATGCCGGGGAGCTGTTTTTT
CDR3: CASSPRGPRDAGELFF

V: TRBV20-1
size: few
D: TRBD1
J: TRBJ1-4
DNA: TGCAGTGCTAGGGGGGACAGGGAGTTTTTT
CDR3: CSARGDREFF

V: TRBV7-2
size: -
D: TRBD1
J: TRBJ2-5
DNA: TGTGCCAGCAGCTCGGGGACAGCGGAGACCCAGTACTTC
CDR3: CASSSGTAETQYF

V: TRBV5-6
size: -
D: -
J: TRBJ1-5
DNA: TGTGCCAGCAGCTTGGACGGAAGGAATCAGCCCCAGCATTTT
CDR3: CASSLDGRNQPQHF

V: TRBV6-5
size: few
D: TRBD1
J: TRBJ2-7
DNA: TGTGCCAGCAGTTACTCGACAGGGCTTTACGAGCAGTACTTC
CDR3: CASSYSTGLYEQYF

V: TRBV27
size: few
D: TRBD2
J: TRBJ2-7
DNA: TGTGCCAGCAGTCGAGGGACTAGCGGGAGAGGCGAGCAGTACTTC
CDR3: CASSRGTSGRGEQYF

V: TRBV4-3
size: -
D: -
J: TRBJ2-2
DNA: TGCGCCAGCAGCCAAGATGCTAGTCCGACCGGGGAGCTGTTTTTT
CDR3: CASSQDASPTGELFF

V: TRBV2
size: -
D: TRBD1
J: TRBJ2-4
DNA: TGTGCCAGCAGTGGGGACAGGGGAGACATTCAGTACTTC
CDR3: CASSGDRGDIQYF